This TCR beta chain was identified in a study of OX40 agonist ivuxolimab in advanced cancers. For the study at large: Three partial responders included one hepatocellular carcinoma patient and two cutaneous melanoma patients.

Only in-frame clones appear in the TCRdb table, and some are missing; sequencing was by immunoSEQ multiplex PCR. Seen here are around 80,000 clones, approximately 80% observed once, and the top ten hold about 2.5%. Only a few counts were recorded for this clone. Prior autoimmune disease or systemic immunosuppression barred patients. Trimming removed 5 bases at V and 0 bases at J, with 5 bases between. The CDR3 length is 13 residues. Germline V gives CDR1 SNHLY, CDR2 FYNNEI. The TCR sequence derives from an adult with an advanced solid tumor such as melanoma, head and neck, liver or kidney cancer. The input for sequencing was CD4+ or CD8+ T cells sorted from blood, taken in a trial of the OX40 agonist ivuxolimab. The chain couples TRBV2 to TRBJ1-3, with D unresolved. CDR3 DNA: TGTGCCAGCAGTCGGAGCTCTGGAAACACCATATATTTT. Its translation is CASSRSSGNTIYF. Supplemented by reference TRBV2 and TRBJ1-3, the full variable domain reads EPEVTQTPSHQVTQMGQEVILRCVPISNHLYFYWYRQILGQKVEFLVSFYNNEISEKSEIFDDQFSVERPDGSNFTLKIRSTKLEDSAMYFCASSRSSGNTIYFGEGSWLTVV.